These 8 T cell receptor beta chains were sequenced from one sample in a study of tumor-infiltrating lymphocytes in localized non-small cell lung cancer. The repertoire was sequenced with immunoSEQ multiplex PCR; TCRdb's copy has only in-frame clones and lacks some. The data show about 16,000 clones, with 70% to 90% seen just once and about a tenth held by the top ten. The sample was uninvolved lung tissue not adjacent to the tumor. Every receptor here comes from a human donor with non-small cell lung cancer.

This clone was counted a single time. This rearrangement joins TRBV5-4 to TRBJ2-2; 8 bases line up with TRBD2. Germline CDR1 SGHNT, CDR2 YYREEE (reference sequence). V lost 4 bases to trimming and J lost 2 bases; unmatched junction nucleotides: 13. The CDR3 totals 18 residues. CDR3 DNA: TGTGCCAGCAGCCCGGGCGGAAGCGGGAGTTTAAACACCGGGGAGCTGTTTTTT. Translated: CASSPGGSGSLNTGELFF.

V gene TRBV5-5 combines with J gene TRBJ2-1; D is unclear. The V gene's germline CDR1 is SGHKS and CDR2 YYEKEE (reference sequence). The V end was cut by 2 bases, the J end by 0 bases, with 6 bases between. The CDR3 is 14 amino acids. Written as DNA, the CDR3 is TGTGCCAGCAGCTTCAGCGCCTCCTACAATGAGCAGTTCTTC. Protein: CASSFSASYNEQFF.

This clone qualifies as large (0.1 to 1%). This sequence joins TRBV2 and TRBJ1-1, with D possibly matching TRBD1 (6 bases). The CDR3 is 11 amino acids. CDR1 is SNHLY and CDR2 is FYNNEI in the germline V gene. V was cut by 10 bases and J by 8 bases, with 14 bases left in between. The CDR3 here is CATEYTGEAFF. Written as DNA, the CDR3 is TGTGCCACAGAATACACAGGGGAAGCTTTCTTT.

The chain carries TRBV11-2 and TRBJ2-7; 10 positions match TRBD1. V dropped 1 base and J dropped 4; count of bases not matched to a gene: 1. The CDR3 consists of 14 residues. CDR1 SGHAT and CDR2 FQNNGV come from the germline V gene. For the CDR3, the DNA is TGTGCCAGCAGCTTAGGGACAGGGGGTTACGAGCAGTACTTC. Its translation is CASSLGTGGYEQYF. Full variable domain (remainder filled in from reference TRBV11-2 and TRBJ2-7): EAGVAQSPRYKIIEKRQSVAFWCNPISGHATLYWYQQILGQGPKLLIQFQNNGVVDDSQLPKDRFSAERLKGVDSTLKIQPAKLEDSAVYLCASSLGTGGYEQYFGPGTRLTVT.

The chain combines TRBV15 with TRBJ1-5; 8 nucleotides match TRBD1. Losses at the gene ends were 0 bases for V and 2 bases for J; bases not matched to a gene: 9. The CDR3 extends over 18 amino acids. Germline values: CDR1 LNHNV, CDR2 YYDKDF (reference sequence). The CDR3 here is CATSREGIGQGGNQPQHF. The CDR3 DNA reads TGTGCCACCAGCAGAGAAGGAATCGGACAGGGAGGCAATCAGCCCCAGCATTTT. The variable domain in full, with the rest retrieved from reference TRBV15 and TRBJ1-5, is DAMVIQNPRYQVTQFGKPVTLSCSQTLNHNVMYWYQQKSSQAPKLLFHYYDKDFNNEADTPDNFQSRRPNTSFCFLDIRSPGLGDTAMYLCATSREGIGQGGNQPQHFGDGTRLSIL.

The chain uses TRBV2 and TRBJ2-7; the match to TRBD2 covers 7 bases. The CDR3 length is 16 residues. Germline CDR1 and CDR2: SNHLY and FYNNEI. V gave up 7 bases and J gave up 2 bases; unmatched junction bases: 14. In DNA, the CDR3 is TGTGCCAGCATAAACACGGGGGGTTTGGATCCCTACGAGCAGTACTTC. It is translated as CASINTGGLDPYEQYF.

This rearrangement joins TRBV5-1 to TRBJ1-1; tentative D call: TRBD1 (6 bases). V was pared by 0 bases and J by 4 bases, with 10 bases between. The germline gives CDR1 SGHRS, CDR2 YFSETQ. The CDR3 spans 14 residues. This CDR3 is CASSLVGQRTEAFF. CDR3 nucleotide sequence: TGCGCCAGCAGCTTGGTCGGACAGCGCACTGAAGCTTTCTTT. The entire variable domain, with the rest obtained from reference TRBV5-1 and TRBJ1-1, is as follows: KAGVTQTPRYLIKTRGQQVTLSCSPISGHRSVSWYQQTPGQGLQFLFEYFSETQRNKGNFPGRFSGRQFSNSRSEMNVSTLELGDSALYLCASSLVGQRTEAFFGQGTRLTVV.

The sample holds a few counts of this clone. The rearrangement joins TRBV6-1 to TRBJ1-1; the D is unclear. Germline CDR1 MNHNS, CDR2 SASEGT. Trimming took off 5 bases at V and 12 bases at J, with 10 bases between the two ends. The CDR3 has 10 residues. The CDR3: CASSRVRSFF. The CDR3 bases are TGTGCCAGCAGTCGGGTCAGGTCTTTCTTT.